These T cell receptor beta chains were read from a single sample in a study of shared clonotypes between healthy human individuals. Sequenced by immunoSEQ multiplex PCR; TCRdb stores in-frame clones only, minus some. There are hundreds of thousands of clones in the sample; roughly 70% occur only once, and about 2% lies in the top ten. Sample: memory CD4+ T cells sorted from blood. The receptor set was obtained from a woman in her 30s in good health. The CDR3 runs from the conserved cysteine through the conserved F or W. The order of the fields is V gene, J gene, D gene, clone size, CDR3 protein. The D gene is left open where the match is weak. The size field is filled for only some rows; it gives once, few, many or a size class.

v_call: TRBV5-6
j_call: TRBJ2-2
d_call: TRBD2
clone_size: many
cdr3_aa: CASRSSGRDTGELFF

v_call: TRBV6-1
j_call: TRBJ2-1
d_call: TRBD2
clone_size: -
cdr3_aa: CASSEIDPGTSGRGEQFF

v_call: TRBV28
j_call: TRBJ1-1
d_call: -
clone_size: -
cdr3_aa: CASRTLLRGAFF

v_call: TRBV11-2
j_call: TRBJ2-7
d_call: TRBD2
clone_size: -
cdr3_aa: CASSPRTSGGYEQYF

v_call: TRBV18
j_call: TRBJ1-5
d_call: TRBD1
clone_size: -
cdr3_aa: CASSPGGQVNQPQHF

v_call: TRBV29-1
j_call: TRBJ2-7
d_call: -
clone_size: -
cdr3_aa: CSAKVVYEQYF

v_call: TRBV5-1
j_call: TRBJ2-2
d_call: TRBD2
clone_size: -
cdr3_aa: CASSLVSGSTGELFF

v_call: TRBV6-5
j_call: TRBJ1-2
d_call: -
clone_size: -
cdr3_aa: CASSFPDTNYGYTF

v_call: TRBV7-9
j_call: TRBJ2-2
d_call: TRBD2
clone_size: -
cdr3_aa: CASSLRSGMNTGELFF

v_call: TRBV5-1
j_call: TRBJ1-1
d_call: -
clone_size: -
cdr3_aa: CASSKMTQPDTEAFF

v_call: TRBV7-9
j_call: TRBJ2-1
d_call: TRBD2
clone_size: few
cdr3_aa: CASSLGLREGEQFF

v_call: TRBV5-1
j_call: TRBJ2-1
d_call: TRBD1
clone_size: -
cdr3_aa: CASSAWTGTNEQFF

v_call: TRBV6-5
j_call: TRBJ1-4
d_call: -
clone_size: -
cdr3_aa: CASSYSSATNEKLFF

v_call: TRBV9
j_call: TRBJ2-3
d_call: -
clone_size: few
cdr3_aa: CASSKLGSARGTDTQYF

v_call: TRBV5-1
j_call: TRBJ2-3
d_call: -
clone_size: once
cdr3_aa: CASSLDGAPDTQYF